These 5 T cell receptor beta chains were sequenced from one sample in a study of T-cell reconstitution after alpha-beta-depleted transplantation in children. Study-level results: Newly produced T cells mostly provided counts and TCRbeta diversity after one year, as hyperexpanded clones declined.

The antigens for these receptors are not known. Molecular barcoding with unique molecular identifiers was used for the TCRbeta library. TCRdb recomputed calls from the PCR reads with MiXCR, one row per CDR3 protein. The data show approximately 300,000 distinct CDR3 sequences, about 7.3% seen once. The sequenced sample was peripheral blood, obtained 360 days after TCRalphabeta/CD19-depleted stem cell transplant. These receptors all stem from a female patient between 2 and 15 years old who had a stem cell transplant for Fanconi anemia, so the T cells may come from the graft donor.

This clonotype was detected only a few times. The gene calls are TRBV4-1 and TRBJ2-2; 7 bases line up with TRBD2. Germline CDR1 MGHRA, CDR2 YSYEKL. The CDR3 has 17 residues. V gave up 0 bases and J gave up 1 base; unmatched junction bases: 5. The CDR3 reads CASSQDGSGQNTGELFF. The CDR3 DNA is TGCGCCAGCAGCCAAGATGGTAGCGGGCAGAACACCGGGGAGCTGTTTTTT.

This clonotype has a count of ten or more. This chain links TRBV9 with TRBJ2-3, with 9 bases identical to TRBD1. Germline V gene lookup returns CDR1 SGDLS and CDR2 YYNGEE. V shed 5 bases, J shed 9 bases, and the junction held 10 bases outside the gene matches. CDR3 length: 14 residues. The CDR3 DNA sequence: TGTGCCAGCAGTATAACAGGGGGCGCGGGGACGCAGTATTTT. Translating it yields CASSITGGAGTQYF.

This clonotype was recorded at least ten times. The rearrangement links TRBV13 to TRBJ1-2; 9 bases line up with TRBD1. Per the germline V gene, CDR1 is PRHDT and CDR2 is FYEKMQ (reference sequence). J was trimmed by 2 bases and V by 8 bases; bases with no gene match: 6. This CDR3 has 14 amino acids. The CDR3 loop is CASYHDRGNYGYTF. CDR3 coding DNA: TGTGCCAGCTACCATGACAGGGGGAACTATGGCTACACCTTC. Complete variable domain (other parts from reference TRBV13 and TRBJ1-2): AAGVIQSPRHLIKEKRETATLKCYPIPRHDTVYWYQQGPGQDPQFLISFYEKMQSDKGSIPDRFSAQQFSDYHSELNMSSLELGDSALYFCASYHDRGNYGYTFGSGTRLTVV.

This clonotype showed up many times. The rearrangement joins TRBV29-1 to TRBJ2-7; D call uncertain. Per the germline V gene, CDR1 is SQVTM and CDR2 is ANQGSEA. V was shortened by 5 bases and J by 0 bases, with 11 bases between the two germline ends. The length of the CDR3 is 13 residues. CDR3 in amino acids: CSVWSGDSYEQYF. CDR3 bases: TGCAGCGTTTGGTCTGGGGACTCCTACGAGCAGTACTTC.

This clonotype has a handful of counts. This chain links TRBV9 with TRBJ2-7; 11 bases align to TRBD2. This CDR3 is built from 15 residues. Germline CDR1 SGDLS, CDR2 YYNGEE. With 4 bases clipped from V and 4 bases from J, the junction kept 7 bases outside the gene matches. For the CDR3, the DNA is TGTGCCAGCAGCACCTATAGCGGGGGGGCTTACGAGCAGTACTTC. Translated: CASSTYSGGAYEQYF.